This TCR beta chain stems from a study of T cells after yellow fever vaccination (dated by TCRdb to the late 2010s). Study-level background: Libraries from fractions with low cell numbers were prepared with the SMART-Seq v4 Ultra Low Input RNA kit. Two healthy male donors, one aged 18 to 30 and one aged 30 to 40 years, made up the cohort. Bulk PBMC replicates and cell subsets were isolated from blood drawn at multiple timepoints before and after both primary and secondary immunization. To follow T-cell clones before and after both primary and booster YFV17D yellow fever vaccination, bulk TCR alpha and beta repertoires underwent longitudinal sequencing.

The CDR3 runs 14 residues from the cysteine to the phenylalanine. Only the CDR3 DNA stays, 42 bases, in frame from base 1. Per the germline V gene, MNHEY is the CDR1 and SVGAGI is the CDR2. The germline ends are 9 bases apart after V is trimmed by 0 bases and J by 9 bases. What this sample's treatment or condition label stands for: live attenuated yellow fever vaccine strain. A standard Ficoll-Paque protocol was used to isolate PBMCs from peripheral blood. Dynabeads CD4 and CD8 positive selection kits were used to isolate CD4 and CD8 T-cell fractions. TriZol was used to extract RNA from bulk PBMCs, from CD4 and CD8 fractions, and from dextramer-positive and dextramer-negative fractions. This clonotype was detected ten times or more. Its antigen is currently not known. Within one base of it there is no much larger clone, and no base qualities were kept. TCR cDNA was made using 5'RACE template switching, a step that added a universal primer site and unique molecular identifiers. cDNA synthesis was primed from both the TCR alpha and TCR beta constant segments. Two PCR steps were used to amplify libraries, with sample barcodes and sequencing adapters being added in the second step. Sequencing of libraries was done on Illumina HiSeq 2500 (2x100 bp) or NovaSeq (2x150 bp). The authors' analysis ran thus. MIGEC was used to demultiplex reads and collapse the reads into UMI consensus sequences, and MiXCR was used for V(D)J alignment. Using edgeR on replicate PBMC samples, clonotypes were called vaccine-responding if FDR was below 0.01 and the log2 fold change was above 5 up to day 15. Each bulk clonotype was labeled CD4 or CD8 based on which sequenced repertoire, CD4 or CD8, contained the clonotype at higher abundance. Clones were called with MiXCR by TCRdb after fastp trimmed the public reads at Q25, and only in-frame beta chains were retained. Records with the same CDR3 protein are collapsed into one entry carrying the most frequent genes and DNA. TCRdb's processing, not the authors', yielded these V and J calls. For this sample the table gives some 110,000 distinct CDR3 sequences, of which roughly 7.9% were detected only once. The biggest ten clones account for over 2.5% of the sample.

General conclusions and limits of the study: FACS-sorted repertoires could contain abundant contaminating clonotypes from the bulk population, so computational filtering was required. Most clones expanded after primary vaccination (approximately 97% of CD4 and around nine tenths of CD8) were re-detected after the booster, suggesting that broad memory maintenance occurred. The secondary T-cell response was weaker than the primary response but faster, peaking on day 5 instead of day 15. A small share of clonotypes was detected in both CD4 and CD8 compartments, with the overlap likely arising from convergent recombination. The study included only a couple of donors, which limits how far the findings can be generalized.

The material was CD4+ T cells sorted from PBMCs, obtained approximately 47 days after the first yellow fever vaccination. Recombination joined TRBV6-5 with TRBJ1-6; TRBD1 is a weak D gene call, 5 bases matching. This clonotype was obtained from a man between 18 and 29 years old who received the YFV17D yellow fever vaccine. The CDR3 in this case is CASSYSGRVSPLHF. The nucleotides are TGTGCCAGCAGTTACTCGGGGCGGGTTTCACCCCTCCACTTT.